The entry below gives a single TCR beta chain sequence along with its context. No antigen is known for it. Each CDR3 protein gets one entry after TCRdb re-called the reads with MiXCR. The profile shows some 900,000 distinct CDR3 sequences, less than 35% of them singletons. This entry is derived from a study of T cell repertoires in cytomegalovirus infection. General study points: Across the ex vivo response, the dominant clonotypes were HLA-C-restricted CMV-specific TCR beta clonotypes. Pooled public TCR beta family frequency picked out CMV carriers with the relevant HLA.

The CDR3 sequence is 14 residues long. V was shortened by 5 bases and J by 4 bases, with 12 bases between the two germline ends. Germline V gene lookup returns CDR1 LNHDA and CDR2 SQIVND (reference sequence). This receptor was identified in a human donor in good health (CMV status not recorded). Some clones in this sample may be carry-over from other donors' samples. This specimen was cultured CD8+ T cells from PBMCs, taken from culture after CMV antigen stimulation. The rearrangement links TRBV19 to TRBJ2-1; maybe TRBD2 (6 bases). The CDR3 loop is CASSWSSEYNEQFF. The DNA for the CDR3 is TGTGCCAGTAGTTGGTCTAGCGAGTACAATGAGCAGTTCTTC.